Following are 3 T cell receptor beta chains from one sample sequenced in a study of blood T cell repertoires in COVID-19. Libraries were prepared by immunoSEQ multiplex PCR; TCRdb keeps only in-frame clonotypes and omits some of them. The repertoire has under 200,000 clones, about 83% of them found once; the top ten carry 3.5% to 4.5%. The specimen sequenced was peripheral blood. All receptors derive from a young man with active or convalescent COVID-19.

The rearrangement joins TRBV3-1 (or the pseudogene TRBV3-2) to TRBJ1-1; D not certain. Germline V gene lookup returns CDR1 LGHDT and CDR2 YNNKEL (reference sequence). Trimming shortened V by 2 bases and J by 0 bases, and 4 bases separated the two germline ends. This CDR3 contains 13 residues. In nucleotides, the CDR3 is TGTGCCAGCAGCCAAAACATGAACACTGAAGCTTTCTTT. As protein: CASSQNMNTEAFF.

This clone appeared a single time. The CDR3 bases are TGTGCCAGCAGTGGCGGTGATAATTCACCCCTCCACTTT. Encoded protein: CASSGGDNSPLHF. The chain employs TRBV3-1 (or the pseudogene TRBV3-2) and TRBJ1-6; D not certain. The CDR3 is 13 residues long. V lost 6 bases to trimming and J lost 5 bases, with 8 bases between them. CDR1 and CDR2 from the germline V gene are LGHDT and YNNKEL (reference sequence).

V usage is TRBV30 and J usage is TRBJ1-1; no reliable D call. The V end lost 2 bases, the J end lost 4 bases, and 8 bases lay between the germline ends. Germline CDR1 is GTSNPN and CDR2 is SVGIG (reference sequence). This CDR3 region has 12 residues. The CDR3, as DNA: TGTGCCTGGAGTTCACTTGGCACTGAAGCTTTCTTT. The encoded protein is CAWSSLGTEAFF. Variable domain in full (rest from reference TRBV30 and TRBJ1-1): SQTIHQWPATLVQPVGSPLSLECTVEGTSNPNLYWYRQAAGRGLQLLFYSVGIGQISSEVPQNLSASRPQDRQFILSSKKLLLSDSGFYLCAWSSLGTEAFFGQGTRLTVV.